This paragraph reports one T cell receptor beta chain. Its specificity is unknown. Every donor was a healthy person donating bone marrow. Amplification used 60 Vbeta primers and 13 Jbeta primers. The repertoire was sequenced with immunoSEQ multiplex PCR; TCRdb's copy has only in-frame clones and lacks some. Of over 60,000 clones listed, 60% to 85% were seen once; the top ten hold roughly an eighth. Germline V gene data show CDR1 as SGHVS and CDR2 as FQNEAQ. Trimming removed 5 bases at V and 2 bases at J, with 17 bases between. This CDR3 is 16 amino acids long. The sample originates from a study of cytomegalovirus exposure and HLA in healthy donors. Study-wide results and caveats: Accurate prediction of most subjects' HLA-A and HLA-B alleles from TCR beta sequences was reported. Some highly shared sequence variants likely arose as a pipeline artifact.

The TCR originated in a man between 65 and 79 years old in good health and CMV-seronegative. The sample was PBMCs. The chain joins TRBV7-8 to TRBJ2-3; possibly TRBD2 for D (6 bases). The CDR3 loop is CASSLFGRGLTDTQYF. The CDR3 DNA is TGTGCCAGCAGCCTCTTCGGGAGAGGGCTCACAGATACGCAGTATTTT.